Included here is one T cell receptor beta chain sequence, with context. The data were taken from a study of blood T cell repertoires in COVID-19. Overall study: There were acute and convalescent COVID-19 samples, and they came from the United States, Italy and Spain.

Allocation to cohorts depended on clinical history reported by the participants. As processed by the authors: Amplified reference gene primers provided the basis for estimating nucleated cell counts. Here immunoSEQ multiplex PCR was the method, and the copy in TCRdb shows in-frame clones only, minus some. The V and J calls and clone size are taken from that table; D and trimming were inferred from the DNA. The sample comprises about 200,000 clones, about 82% of which are singletons, and around 6% rests with the top ten. What was sequenced was PBMCs or T cells enriched from blood (not recorded which). This TCR came from a man aged 35 to 55 with acute COVID-19.

CDR3 amino acids: CASSLGLGWGPGELFF. CDR3 bases: TGTGCCAGCAGCTTAGGCTTGGGGTGGGGGCCCGGGGAGCTGTTTTTT. The chain carries TRBV11-2 and TRBJ2-2; TRBD1 is a possible D gene (6 bases). This CDR3 contains 16 residues. Trimming removed 1 base from V and 6 bases from J, with 15 bases in between. The V gene's germline CDR1 is SGHAT and CDR2 FQNNGV.